This T cell receptor (beta chain) originates from a study of T-cell memory formation after mild COVID-19. Study as a whole: For the most part, TCR clusters were specific to one donor.

This clonotype was counted a few times. CDR1 and CDR2 (germline): LNHDA, SQIVND (reference sequence). The CDR3 runs 14 residues. Trimming cost V 3 bases and J 4 bases; bases outside gene matches: 1. TCRdb called the 5' RACE reads again in MiXCR, with one record for every CDR3 protein. The sample shows approximately 450,000 distinct CDR3 sequences, around a sixth of them seen only once. The chain links TRBV19 to TRBJ2-1; 9 nucleotides line up with TRBD2. This TCR derives from an adult woman who had mild COVID-19 (a few samples of this study predate the infection). Cell type and time point are not known. The sequenced sample was PBMCs or a T cell subset sorted from them (not recorded which). The CDR3 loop is CASSMREGYNEQFF. For the CDR3, the DNA is TGTGCCAGTAGTATGCGGGAGGGGTACAATGAGCAGTTCTTC.